A selection of T cell receptor beta chains follows, all from one sample in a study of blood T cell repertoires in COVID-19. Data came from immunoSEQ multiplex PCR; TCRdb stores just in-frame clones and leaves some out. The profile shows 250,000 to 350,000 clones, over 75% of them singletons. Input material: peripheral blood. Source of these receptors: a woman aged 60 to 75 with acute or convalescent COVID-19. Each CDR3 is given with its conserved first and last residue.

v_call,cdr3_aa
TRBV7-9,CASTSHETNTEAFF
TRBV9,CASSVATGRETQYF
TRBV2,CATSWGQGGNQPQHF
TRBV7-9,CASSAGLAGSDEQYF
TRBV6-5,CASSRTGLNEQFF
TRBV5-1,CASSPWTSGVSYNEQFF
TRBV6-2/TRBV6-3,CASSYWRPDGRMNTEAFF
TRBV29-1,CSVEDTGTSYYNEQFF
TRBV7-2,CASSPSGEGADTQYF
TRBV3-1/TRBV3-2,CASSPGGQGWGYTF
TRBV7-2,CASSPRGNEKLFF
TRBV7-9,CASSTTGAETQYF
TRBV7-9,CASSLFVSSEVETQYF
TRBV3-1/TRBV3-2,CASSQVIAGQGATNEKLFF
TRBV5-4,CASSWELAGGFSGANVLTF
TRBV6-4,CASSAYGSGTYEQYF
TRBV7-9,CASSPIWPAGGPREQFF
TRBV19,CASRGPRGDYSPLHF
TRBV29-1,CSAQTRTYEQYF
TRBV5-1,CASSQGAGTGVNEQYF
TRBV3-1/TRBV3-2,CASSQRGGANVLTF
TRBV7-6,CASSRGVAGTLSYNEQFF
TRBV9,CASSVGEASNYGYTF
TRBV9,CASSPTGGARGEKLFF
TRBV9,CASSRRSETGTRSDTQYF
TRBV2,CASRINRATNEKLFF
TRBV24-1,CATSDRWTTMFNEQFF
TRBV4-1,CASSEQGGKLFF
TRBV6-6,CASSYGGGNSPLHF
TRBV11-1,CASSSRTGGGYTF
TRBV6-4,CASSDSSVSGGYTF
TRBV19,CASSAKRLNTEAFF
TRBV9,CASSVGQGFATNEKLFF
TRBV19,CASTDGGRGREKLFF
TRBV7-9,CASSLDRVDYEQYF
TRBV28,CASSSGGGGYTF
TRBV4-1,CASSQDRGNTEAFF
TRBV9,CASSVGSGGGGETQYF
TRBV4-3,CASSQEDKRLSGNTIYF
TRBV28,CASTTIKGVKETQYF
TRBV2,CASSLAGRLLPQHF
TRBV18,CASSLPPAGGTIYF
TRBV9,CASSVDGKPYEQYF
TRBV28,CASSGRDRGKNSPLHF
TRBV15,CATSGVDITDTQYF
TRBV28,CASSLGARASGNTIYF
TRBV6-5,CASRLGAAGYEQFF
TRBV27,CASSWALHSGANVLTF
TRBV19,CASTRTSGSYNEQFF
TRBV27,CASSLGASGTYEQYF
TRBV6-5,CASRRQGGANYGYTF
TRBV7-6,CASSDRGRPDTQYF
TRBV27,CASRRGSYNSPLHF
TRBV7-9,CASSWWTGISSGNTIYF
TRBV28,CASSTGDWRPLHF
TRBV5-5,CASSFPGVNQPQHF
TRBV9,CASSVSLLRGTENEKLFF
TRBV11-2,CASSAWDRKRDSPLHF
TRBV12-3/TRBV12-4,CASSLGSAGELFF
TRBV3-1/TRBV3-2,CASSRTGDRAFF